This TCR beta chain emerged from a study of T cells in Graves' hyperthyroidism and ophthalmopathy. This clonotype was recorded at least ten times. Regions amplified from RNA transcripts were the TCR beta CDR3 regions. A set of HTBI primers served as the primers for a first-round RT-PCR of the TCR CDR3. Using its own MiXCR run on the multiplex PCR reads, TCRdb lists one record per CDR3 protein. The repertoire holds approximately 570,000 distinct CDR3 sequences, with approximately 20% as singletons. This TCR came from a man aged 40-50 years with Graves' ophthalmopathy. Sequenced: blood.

The CDR3 nucleotides read TGTGCCAGCAGCCAGTTAGCGGGAGGGCCGGCAAATACGCAGTATTTT. Encoded protein: CASSQLAGGPANTQYF. The V and J genes are TRBV3-1 and TRBJ2-3; 11 nucleotides line up with TRBD2. The trim removed 3 bases at V and 7 bases at J, leaving 9 bases unmatched. CDR1 LGHDT and CDR2 YNNKEL come from the germline V gene (reference sequence). The length of the CDR3 is 16 residues.